This T cell receptor (beta chain) is from a study of long-term antiretroviral therapy in people with HIV. Comments on this clone: Its antigen is as yet unknown.

Survey-level immunoSEQ v3.0 assays were run. Sequencing was performed with immunoSEQ multiplex PCR; in TCRdb, only in-frame clones are kept and a portion is missing. The table lists roughly 20,000 clones, around 86% of them singletons. Findings of the study overall: Clones that had undergone expansion before ART prevailed in the repertoire throughout all time points. Transplant-donor-level diversity was not reached after ART, though diversity increased.

CDR1 SEHNR and CDR2 FQNEAQ come from the germline V gene (reference sequence). J gave up 5 bases and V 0 bases, and 6 bases lay outside the gene matches. This CDR3 is built from 17 residues. This specimen was unsorted PBMCs, taken 0.5 years after starting antiretroviral therapy. The source is a man in his forties or fifties with HIV. This chain connects TRBV7-9 to TRBJ2-3; 12 bases align to TRBD2. The CDR3 DNA follows: TGTGCCAGCAGCTTAGCTCTAGCGGGAGGGCTCAAAGATACGCAGTATTTT. Its protein product is CASSLALAGGLKDTQYF.